Following are 19 T cell receptor beta chains from one sample sequenced in a study of monozygotic twins with inflammatory bowel disease. One entry per CDR3 protein, without DNA, is what TCRdb gives after re-calling the 5' RACE reads. The sample's table shows around 380,000 distinct CDR3 sequences. The sequenced sample was blood. The receptors derive from a human donor with ulcerative colitis or Crohn's disease, or a healthy co-twin of an affected twin (not recorded which).

V gene TRBV20-1 combines with J gene TRBJ1-2; TCRdb's assignment of TRBD1 cannot be checked, as there is no DNA. Germline V gene lookup returns CDR1 DFQATT and CDR2 SNEGSKA (reference sequence). The CDR3 is 13 amino acids. CDR3 protein: CSASTGPLLGYTF.

The genes are TRBV20-1 and TRBJ1-4. The CDR3 is 14 amino acids. The V gene's germline CDR1 is DFQATT and CDR2 SNEGSKA (reference sequence). The CDR3 reads CSAIDSTINEKLFF.

The chain employs TRBV5-4 and TRBJ1-1. This CDR3 contains 15 residues. Germline-derived CDR1 and CDR2 are SGHNT and YYREEE (reference sequence). CDR3 region: CASSLGRNMNTEAFF.

The chain employs TRBV7-9 and TRBJ1-4; TCRdb names TRBD1, which stays unverified in the absence of DNA. The length of the CDR3 is 15 residues. Germline CDR1 is SEHNR and CDR2 is FQNEAQ (reference sequence). The chain's CDR3 is CASTVGDRDNEKLFF.

The chain has TRBV12-3 or TRBV12-4 and TRBJ1-2. This CDR3 is 14 amino acids long. The CDR3: CASGEGDFRYGYTF.

The chain carries TRBV5-1 and TRBJ2-7; the TCRdb D gene call, TRBD2, has no DNA to confirm it. The CDR3 is 14 amino acids. Germline assignment: CDR1 SGHRS and CDR2 YFSETQ. The CDR3 reads CASSLHGGNYEQYF.

This sequence joins TRBV20-1 and TRBJ1-3. Germline CDR1 DFQATT, CDR2 SNEGSKA (reference sequence). The CDR3 consists of 17 residues. This chain's CDR3 is CSARESGRGPSGNTIYF.

The genes are TRBV5-1 and TRBJ2-1; TCRdb returns TRBD1, unconfirmable since there is no DNA. The length of the CDR3 is 14 residues. The germline V gene has CDR1 SGHRS and CDR2 YFSETQ. CDR3 in amino acids: CASSHAQGVYEQFF.

V usage is TRBV24-1 and J usage is TRBJ2-2; TCRdb names TRBD1, which stays unverified in the absence of DNA. The CDR3 has 19 amino acids. Per germline, CDR1 KGHDR and CDR2 SFDVKD. This CDR3 reads CATSHRQGAELLNTGELFF.

The J gene is TRBJ2-7, the V gene TRBV14; with no DNA, the TCRdb D assignment of TRBD1 cannot be verified. The CDR3 covers 14 residues. CDR1 and CDR2 from the germline V gene are SGHDN and FVKESK. The CDR3 protein is CASSQEQGFVEQYF. The whole variable domain, filled in from reference TRBV14 and TRBJ2-7, reads EAGVTQFPSHSVIEKGQTVTLRCDPISGHDNLYWYRRVMGKEIKFLLHFVKESKQDESGMPNNRFLAERTGGTYSTLKVQPAELEDSGVYFCASSQEQGFVEQYFGPGTRLTVT.

V usage is TRBV5-1 and J usage is TRBJ2-3; TCRdb designates TRBD2, a call that cannot be tested without DNA. CDR1 is SGHRS, CDR2 YFSETQ, per germline. The CDR3 is 15 residues long. CDR3 residues: CASSLTSGNADTQYF.

This chain joins TRBV18 and TRBJ1-6; TCRdb's D call, TRBD1, is unchecked because there is no DNA. Looked up from germline, CDR1 is KGHSH and CDR2 is LQKENI. This CDR3 is 16 amino acids long. CDR3 sequence reads: CASSLDRQLANSPLHF. Combining the CDR3 with reference TRBV18 and TRBJ1-6 gives the whole variable domain NAGVMQNPRHLVRRRGQEARLRCSPMKGHSHVYWYRQLPEEGLKFMVYLQKENIIDESGMPKERFSAEFPKEGPSILRIQQVVRGDSAAYFCASSLDRQLANSPLHFGNGTRLTVT.

Here the CDR3 reads CSVHQGGGYEQYF. The gene calls are TRBV20-1 and TRBJ2-7; lacking DNA, the TRBD1 call made by TCRdb goes unchecked. Germline V lookup: CDR1 DFQATT, CDR2 SNEGSKA (reference sequence). The CDR3 sequence is 13 residues long.

The chain's CDR3 is CASSRTSGPTYEQYF. The rearrangement links TRBV2 to TRBJ2-7; with no DNA, the TCRdb D assignment of TRBD2 cannot be verified. In germline, CDR1 is SNHLY, CDR2 FYNNEI. CDR3 size: 15 residues.

This chain connects TRBV5-1 to TRBJ2-1; TCRdb calls TRBD2, which cannot be checked without DNA. CDR3 length: 15 amino acids. Germline V lookup: CDR1 SGHRS, CDR2 YFSETQ. The CDR3: CASSLQAGGQSEQFF.

V is TRBV5-1 and J is TRBJ2-7; the TCRdb D gene call, TRBD2, has no DNA to confirm it. Germline loops: CDR1 SGHRS, CDR2 YFSETQ. There are 16 residues in the CDR3. The CDR3 sequence is CASSKRLAGGPGEQYF. The full variable domain, its missing parts supplied by reference TRBV5-1 and TRBJ2-7, is KAGVTQTPRYLIKTRGQQVTLSCSPISGHRSVSWYQQTPGQGLQFLFEYFSETQRNKGNFPGRFSGRQFSNSRSEMNVSTLELGDSALYLCASSKRLAGGPGEQYFGPGTRLTVT.

This chain links TRBV27 with TRBJ2-7. Germline loops: CDR1 MNHEY, CDR2 SMNVEV (reference sequence). The CDR3 covers 14 residues. CDR3 protein: CASSFSGDRYEQYF.

The chain combines TRBV12-3 or TRBV12-4 with TRBJ1-4; without DNA, the TCRdb call of TRBD1 cannot be checked. The CDR3 contains 14 residues. CDR3: CASSLGESGEKLFF.

CDR3 residues: CASRLTGLLPYEQYF. The chain combines TRBV7-2 with TRBJ2-7; TCRdb outputs TRBD1, but without DNA this stays unchecked. Germline CDR1 is SGHTA and CDR2 is FQGNSA. The CDR3 is 15 amino acids. Supplemented by reference TRBV7-2 and TRBJ2-7, the full variable domain reads GAGVSQSPSNKVTEKGKDVELRCDPISGHTALYWYRQSLGQGLEFLIYFQGNSAPDKSGLPSDRFSAERTGGSVSTLTIQRTQQEDSAVYLCASRLTGLLPYEQYFGPGTRLTVT.